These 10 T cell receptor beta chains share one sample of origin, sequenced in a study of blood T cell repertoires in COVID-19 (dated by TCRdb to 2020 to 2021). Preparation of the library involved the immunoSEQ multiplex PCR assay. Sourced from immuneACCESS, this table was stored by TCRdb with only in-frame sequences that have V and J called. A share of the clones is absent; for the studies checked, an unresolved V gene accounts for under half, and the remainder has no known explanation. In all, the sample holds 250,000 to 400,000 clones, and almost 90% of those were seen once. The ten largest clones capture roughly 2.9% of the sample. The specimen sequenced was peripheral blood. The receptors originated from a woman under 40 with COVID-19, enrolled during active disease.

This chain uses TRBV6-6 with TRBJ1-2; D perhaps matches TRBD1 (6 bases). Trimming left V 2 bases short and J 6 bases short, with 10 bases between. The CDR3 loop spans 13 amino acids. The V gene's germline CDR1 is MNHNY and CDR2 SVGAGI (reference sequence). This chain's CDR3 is CASSYGQPNGYTF. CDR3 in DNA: TGTGCCAGCAGTTACGGACAGCCGAATGGCTACACCTTC.

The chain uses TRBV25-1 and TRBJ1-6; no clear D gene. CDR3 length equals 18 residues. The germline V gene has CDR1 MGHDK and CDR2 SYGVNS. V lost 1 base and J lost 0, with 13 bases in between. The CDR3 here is CASSESGGRRSYNSPLHF. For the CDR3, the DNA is TGTGCCAGCAGTGAATCCGGCGGCCGCCGCTCCTATAATTCACCCCTCCACTTT. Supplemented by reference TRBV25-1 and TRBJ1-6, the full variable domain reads EADIYQTPRYLVIGTGKKITLECSQTMGHDKMYWYQQDPGMELHLIHYSYGVNSTEKGDLSSESTVSRIRTEHFPLTLESARPSHTSQYLCASSESGGRRSYNSPLHFGNGTRLTVT.

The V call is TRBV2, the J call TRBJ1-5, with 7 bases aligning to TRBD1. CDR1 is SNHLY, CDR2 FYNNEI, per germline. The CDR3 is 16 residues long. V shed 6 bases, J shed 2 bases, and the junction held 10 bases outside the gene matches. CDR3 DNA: TGTGCCAGCAGGCCCCCGGGACAGCCCCGCAATCAGCCCCAGCATTTT. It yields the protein CASRPPGQPRNQPQHF.

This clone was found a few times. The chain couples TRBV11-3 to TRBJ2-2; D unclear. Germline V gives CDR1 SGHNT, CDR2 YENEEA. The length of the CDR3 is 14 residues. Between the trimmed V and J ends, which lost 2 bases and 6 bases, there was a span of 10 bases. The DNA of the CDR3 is TGTGCCAGCAGCTTAAACCCGGTGGCCGGGGAGCTGTTTTTT. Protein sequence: CASSLNPVAGELFF.

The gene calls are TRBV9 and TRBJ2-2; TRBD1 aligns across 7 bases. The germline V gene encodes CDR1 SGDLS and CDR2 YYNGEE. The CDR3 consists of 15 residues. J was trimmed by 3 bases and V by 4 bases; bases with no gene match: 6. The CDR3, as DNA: TGTGCCAGCAGCTCCCAAGGGACAGACACCGGGGAGCTGTTTTTT. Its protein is CASSSQGTDTGELFF.

DNA of the CDR3: TGTGCCAGCAGCCCGGGACAGGGCATCAGGACAGATACGCAGTATTTT. Translation: CASSPGQGIRTDTQYF. This rearrangement joins TRBV7-2 to TRBJ2-3, with 9 bases aligning to TRBD1. From germline, CDR1 is SGHTA and CDR2 FQGNSA. The V segment lost 5 bases and the J segment 3 bases; nucleotides outside the gene matches: 9. This CDR3 is built from 16 residues.

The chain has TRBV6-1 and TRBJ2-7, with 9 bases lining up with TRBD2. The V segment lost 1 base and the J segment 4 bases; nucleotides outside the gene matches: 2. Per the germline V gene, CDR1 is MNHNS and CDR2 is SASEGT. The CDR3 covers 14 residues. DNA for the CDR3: TGTGCCAGCAGTGAAGGGCTAGCGGGATACGAGCAGTACTTC. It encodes CASSEGLAGYEQYF.

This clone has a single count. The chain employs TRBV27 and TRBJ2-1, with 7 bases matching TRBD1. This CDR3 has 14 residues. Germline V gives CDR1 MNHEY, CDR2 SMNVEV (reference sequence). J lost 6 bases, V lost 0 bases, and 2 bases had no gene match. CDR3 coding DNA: TGTGCCAGCAGTTTATCCGGGACAGTCAATGAGCAGTTCTTC. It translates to CASSLSGTVNEQFF.

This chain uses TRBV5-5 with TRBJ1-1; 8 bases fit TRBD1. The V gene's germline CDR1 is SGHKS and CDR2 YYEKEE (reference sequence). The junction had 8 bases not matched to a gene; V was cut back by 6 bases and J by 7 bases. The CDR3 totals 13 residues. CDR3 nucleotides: TGTGCCAGCACTCAACAGGGGGAGGGTGAAGCTTTCTTT. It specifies CASTQQGEGEAFF. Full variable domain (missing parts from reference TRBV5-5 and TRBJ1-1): DAGVTQSPTHLIKTRGQQVTLRCSPISGHKSVSWYQQVLGQGPQFIFQYYEKEERGRGNFPDRFSARQFPNYSSELNVNALLLGDSALYLCASTQQGEGEAFFGQGTRLTVV.

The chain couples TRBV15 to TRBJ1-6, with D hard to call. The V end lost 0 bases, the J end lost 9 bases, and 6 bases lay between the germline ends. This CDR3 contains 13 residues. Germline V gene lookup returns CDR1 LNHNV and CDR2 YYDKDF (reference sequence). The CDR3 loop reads CATSRDGASPLHF. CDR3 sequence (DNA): TGTGCCACCAGCAGAGATGGAGCTTCACCCCTCCACTTT.